This TCR beta chain was retrieved from a study of Graves' ophthalmopathy and Graves' hyperthyroidism. If patients had other autoimmune diseases, uncontrolled infections, pregnancy or lactation, they were excluded. Amplification of TCR beta CDR3 regions used RNA transcripts. Following a first-round RT-PCR that used HTBI primers, a second-round multiplex PCR was carried out. TCRdb fed the multiplex PCR reads into MiXCR, producing one record per CDR3 protein. The sample shows a few hundred thousand distinct CDR3 sequences, 15% of them seen only once. The CDR3 is 13 residues long. CDR1 is KGHDR, CDR2 SFDVKD, per germline. Trimming left V 7 bases short and J 3 bases short, with 8 bases between. This clonotype appeared many times.

Input material: peripheral blood. The clonotype originates from a woman between 18 and 29 years old with stable Graves' hyperthyroidism. The gene calls are TRBV24-1 and TRBJ2-2; D remains ambiguous. The CDR3 coding sequence is TGTGCCACCAGACCGACGGACACCGGGGAGCTGTTTTTT. It is translated as CATRPTDTGELFF.